The 15 T cell receptor beta chains listed next were all sequenced from one sample in a study of TIL therapy for anti-PD-1-resistant metastatic lung cancer. Noted time point: pre-treatment sample, taken before nivolumab and TIL therapy. The tumor samples were excised metastases, mostly pleural nodules or supraclavicular lymph nodes. The libraries were made with immunoSEQ v3. Assay: immunoSEQ multiplex PCR; the TCRdb copy retains only in-frame clones and omits some. In the table there are 45,000 to 60,000 clones, less than 75% of which are singletons. The sequencing used tumor tissue, collected at baseline. All receptors come from a person aged 25 to 85 with non-small cell lung cancer.

The gene calls are TRBV2 and TRBJ2-2; weak D call: TRBD2 (6 bases). The germline V gene has CDR1 SNHLY and CDR2 FYNNEI. The CDR3 sequence is 16 residues long. V dropped 3 bases and J dropped 6 bases, with 17 bases sitting between them. The CDR3 DNA sequence: TGTGCCAGCAGTGATGGAGGGCGGGCTTTGGCCGGGGAGCTGTTTTTT. Protein sequence: CASSDGGRALAGELFF.

This clone was detected only a few times. The chain employs TRBV6-5 and TRBJ1-1; D is uncertain. The CDR3 spans 11 residues. V gave up 8 bases and J gave up 6 bases, with 10 bases separating them. Per the germline V gene, CDR1 is MNHEY and CDR2 is SVGAGI. The CDR3 DNA follows: TGTGCCAGCGGGTCTCGTGCTGAAGCTTTCTTT. Its translation: CASGSRAEAFF.

In nucleotides, the CDR3 is TGTGCCAGTAGTATGCCGGGACAGGGGCGGTATGGCTACACCTTC. This sequence encodes CASSMPGQGRYGYTF. The rearrangement uses TRBV19 and TRBJ1-2, with 10 bases aligning to TRBD1. The CDR3 sequence is 15 residues long. V shed 3 bases and J 5 bases; nucleotides not matched to a gene: 6. CDR1 LNHDA and CDR2 SQIVND come from the germline V gene (reference sequence).

This chain connects TRBV28 to TRBJ1-1; D is unresolved. Trimming cost V 6 bases and J 5 bases, with 13 bases left between them. The CDR3 covers 13 residues. Germline CDR1 is MDHEN and CDR2 is SYDVKM. CDR3 DNA sequence: TGTGCCAGCAGCTCTTACGAGCGGACTGAAGCTTTCTTT. Translation gives CASSSYERTEAFF.

The chain employs TRBV9 and TRBJ2-7; 7 nucleotides match TRBD2. Germline V gene lookup returns CDR1 SGDLS and CDR2 YYNGEE. The ends lost 5 bases at V and 2 bases at J; junction bases unmatched: 13. The CDR3 length is 16 residues. CDR3 sequence reads: CASSVGGTGLPYEQYF. In nucleotides, the CDR3 is TGTGCCAGCAGTGTGGGGGGGACTGGGCTCCCCTACGAGCAGTACTTC.

The J gene is TRBJ2-7, the V gene TRBV7-2, with TRBD2 identical over 8 bases. Germline loops: CDR1 SGHTA, CDR2 FQGNSA. The trim removed 5 bases at V and 5 bases at J, leaving 8 bases unmatched. The CDR3 runs 14 residues. This CDR3 is CASSSPGTSNEQYF. CDR3 nucleotide sequence: TGTGCCAGCAGCAGTCCCGGGACTAGTAACGAGCAGTACTTC.

This chain connects TRBV9 to TRBJ2-1, with 13 nucleotides matching TRBD2. CDR3 size: 17 residues. Germline V gene lookup returns CDR1 SGDLS and CDR2 YYNGEE. Losses at the gene ends were 2 bases for V and 0 bases for J; bases not matched to a gene: 2. CDR3 sequence reads: CASSVGLAGASYNEQFF. CDR3 nucleotide sequence: TGTGCCAGCAGCGTTGGACTAGCGGGGGCCTCCTACAATGAGCAGTTCTTC.

The V and J genes are TRBV7-8 and TRBJ2-7; the D is unclear. V was pared by 7 bases and J by 4 bases, with 14 bases between. CDR1 and CDR2 (germline): SGHVS, FQNEAQ. CDR3 length equals 13 residues. In DNA, the CDR3 is TGTGCCAGCACCCTGACAACGAAGTACGAGCAGTACTTC. Its translation: CASTLTTKYEQYF.

This clone appeared a few times. V gene TRBV5-6 combines with J gene TRBJ2-1; D is possibly TRBD2 (5 bases). CDR3 length: 16 amino acids. CDR1 SGHDT and CDR2 YYEEEE come from the germline V gene. V was trimmed by 0 bases and J by 6 bases, leaving 16 bases between them. The CDR3 coding sequence is TGTGCCAGCAGCTTGGGGCCTGAAGGGAGCTTCAATGAGCAGTTCTTC. Translating gives CASSLGPEGSFNEQFF.

The rearrangement links TRBV28 to TRBJ2-7; TRBD1 aligns across 7 bases. In germline, CDR1 is MDHEN, CDR2 SYDVKM. The V gene end was trimmed by 6 bases and the J gene end by 3 bases; junction bases not matched to a gene: 2. This CDR3 is built from 12 residues. CDR3 in amino acids: CASSAGGYEQYF. CDR3 sequence (DNA): TGTGCCAGCAGCGCAGGGGGCTACGAGCAGTACTTC.

The chain employs TRBV11-2 and TRBJ2-3; 9 nucleotides line up with TRBD2. Looked up from germline, CDR1 is SGHAT and CDR2 is FQNNGV. V lost 7 bases, J lost 2 bases, and 7 bases stayed unmatched. CDR3 length equals 15 residues. CDR3: CASTLTSGSTDTQYF. CDR3 bases: TGTGCCAGCACCCTAACTAGCGGGTCCACAGATACGCAGTATTTT.

This chain joins TRBV15 and TRBJ1-1; no clear D gene. The CDR3 covers 14 residues. The germline V gene has CDR1 LNHNV and CDR2 YYDKDF (reference sequence). V lost 1 base and J 4 bases, leaving 10 bases between the germline ends. The CDR3 is CATSRVDPGTEAFF. The DNA of the CDR3 is TGTGCCACCAGCAGAGTGGACCCCGGCACTGAAGCTTTCTTT.

The genes are TRBV27 and TRBJ1-5, with 8 bases aligning to TRBD1. The V segment lost 3 bases and the J segment 7 bases; nucleotides outside the gene matches: 5. CDR1 is MNHEY and CDR2 is SMNVEV in the germline V gene (reference sequence). The CDR3 runs to 14 residues. CDR3 sequence: CASSFSDRAQPQHF. The CDR3 region has the DNA TGTGCCAGCAGTTTTTCGGACAGGGCCCAGCCCCAGCATTTT.

The chain joins TRBV7-2 to TRBJ1-4; no clear D. This CDR3 spans 16 amino acids. Germline CDR1 SGHTA, CDR2 FQGNSA. Trimming removed 2 bases at V and 0 bases at J, with 10 bases between. The CDR3, as DNA: TGTGCCAGCAGCTTATACCCCGGACCAACTAATGAAAAACTGTTTTTT. This gives the protein CASSLYPGPTNEKLFF.

V usage is TRBV21-1 and J usage is TRBJ1-6. TRBV21-1 is reported as a pseudogene. This CDR3 region has 16 residues. The CDR3: CASSKLRSRGGSPLHF. The CDR3 nucleotides are TGTGCCAGCAGCAAATTAAGGTCCAGGGGAGGATCACCCCTCCACTTT.